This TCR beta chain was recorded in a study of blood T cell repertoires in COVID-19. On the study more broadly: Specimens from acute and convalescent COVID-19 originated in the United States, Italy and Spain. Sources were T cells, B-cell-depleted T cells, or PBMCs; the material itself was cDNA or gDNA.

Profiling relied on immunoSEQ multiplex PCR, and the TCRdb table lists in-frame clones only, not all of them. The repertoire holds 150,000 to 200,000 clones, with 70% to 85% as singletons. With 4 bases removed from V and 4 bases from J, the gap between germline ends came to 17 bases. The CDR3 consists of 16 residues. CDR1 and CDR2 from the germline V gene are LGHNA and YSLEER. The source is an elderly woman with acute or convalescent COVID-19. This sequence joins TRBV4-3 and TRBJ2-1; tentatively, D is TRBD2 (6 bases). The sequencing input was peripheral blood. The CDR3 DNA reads TGCGCCAGCAGCCGAGGACTACGGGGGATATACAATGAGCAGTTCTTC. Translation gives CASSRGLRGIYNEQFF.